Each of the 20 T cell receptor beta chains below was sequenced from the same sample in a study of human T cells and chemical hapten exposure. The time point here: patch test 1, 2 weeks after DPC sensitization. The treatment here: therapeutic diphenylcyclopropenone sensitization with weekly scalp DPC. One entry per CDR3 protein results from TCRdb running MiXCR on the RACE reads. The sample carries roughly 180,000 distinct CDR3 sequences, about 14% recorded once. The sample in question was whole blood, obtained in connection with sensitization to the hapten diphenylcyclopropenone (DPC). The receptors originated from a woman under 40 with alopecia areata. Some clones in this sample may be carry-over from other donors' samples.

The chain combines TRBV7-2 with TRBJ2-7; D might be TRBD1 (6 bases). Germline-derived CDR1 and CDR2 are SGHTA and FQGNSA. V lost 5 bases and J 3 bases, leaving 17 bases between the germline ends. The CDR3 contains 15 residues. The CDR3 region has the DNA TGTGCCAGCAGCGGCAGGATGGGGGCCCGCTACGAGCAGTACTTC. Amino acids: CASSGRMGARYEQYF.

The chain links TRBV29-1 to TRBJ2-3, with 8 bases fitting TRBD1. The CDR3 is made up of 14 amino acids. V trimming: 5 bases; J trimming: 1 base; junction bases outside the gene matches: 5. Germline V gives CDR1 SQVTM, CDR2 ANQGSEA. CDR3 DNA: TGCAGCGTTCTTACAGGGGGAGGCACAGATACGCAGTATTTT. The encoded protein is CSVLTGGGTDTQYF.

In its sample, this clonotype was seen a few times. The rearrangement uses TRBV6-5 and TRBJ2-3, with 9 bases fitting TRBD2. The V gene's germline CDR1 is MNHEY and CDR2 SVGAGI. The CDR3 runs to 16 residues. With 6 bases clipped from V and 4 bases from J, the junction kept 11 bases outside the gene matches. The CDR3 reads CASSTTRSGRPDTQYF. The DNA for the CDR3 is TGTGCCAGCAGCACTACTCGAAGCGGGAGGCCAGATACGCAGTATTTT.

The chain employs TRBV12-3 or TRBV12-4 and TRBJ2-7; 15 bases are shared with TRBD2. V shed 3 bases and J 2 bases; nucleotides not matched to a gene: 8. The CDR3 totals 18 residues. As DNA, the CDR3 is TGTGCCAGCAGTTTCAGGACTAGCGGGAGGGTTACGGCCTACGAGCAGTACTTC. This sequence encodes CASSFRTSGRVTAYEQYF.

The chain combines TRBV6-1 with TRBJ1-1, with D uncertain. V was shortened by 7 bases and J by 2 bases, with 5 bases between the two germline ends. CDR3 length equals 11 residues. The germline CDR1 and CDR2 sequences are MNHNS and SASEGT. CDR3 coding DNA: TGTGCCAGCAAGTTTAACACTGAAGCTTTCTTT. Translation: CASKFNTEAFF.

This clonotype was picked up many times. As DNA, the CDR3 is TGTGCCAGCAGCTATCTTACTAGCGCTCTGACAGATACGCAGTATTTT. This encodes CASSYLTSALTDTQYF. The rearrangement joins TRBV14 to TRBJ2-3; 7 bases agree with TRBD2. CDR3 length: 16 amino acids. Germline-derived CDR1 and CDR2 are SGHDN and FVKESK. V lost 5 bases to trimming and J lost 3 bases; unmatched junction nucleotides: 11.

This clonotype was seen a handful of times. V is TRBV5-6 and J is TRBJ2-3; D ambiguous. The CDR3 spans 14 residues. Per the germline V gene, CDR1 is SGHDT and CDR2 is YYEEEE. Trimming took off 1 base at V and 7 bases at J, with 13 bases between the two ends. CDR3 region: CASSLLGSTHTQYF. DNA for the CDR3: TGTGCCAGCAGCTTGCTTGGGTCAACGCATACGCAGTATTTT. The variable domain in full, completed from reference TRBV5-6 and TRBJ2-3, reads DAGVTQSPTHLIKTRGQQVTLRCSPKSGHDTVSWYQQALGQGPQFIFQYYEEEERQRGNFPDRFSGHQFPNYSSELNVNALLLGDSALYLCASSLLGSTHTQYFGPGTRLTVL.

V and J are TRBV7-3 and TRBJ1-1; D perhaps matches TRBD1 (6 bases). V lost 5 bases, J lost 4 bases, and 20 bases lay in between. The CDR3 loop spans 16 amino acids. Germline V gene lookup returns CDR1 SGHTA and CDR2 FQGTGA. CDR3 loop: CASSPQGVDVSTEAFF. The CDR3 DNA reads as TGTGCCAGCAGCCCACAGGGCGTGGACGTAAGCACTGAAGCTTTCTTT.

CDR3 region: CASSIGENQPQHF. The CDR3 DNA reads as TGTGCCAGCAGTATCGGAGAAAATCAGCCCCAGCATTTT. The rearrangement links TRBV7-9 to TRBJ1-5; D remains ambiguous. The CDR3 has 13 amino acids. The germline V and J ends were trimmed by 6 bases and 4 bases, with 10 bases remaining between them. Per the germline V gene, CDR1 is SEHNR and CDR2 is FQNEAQ (reference sequence).

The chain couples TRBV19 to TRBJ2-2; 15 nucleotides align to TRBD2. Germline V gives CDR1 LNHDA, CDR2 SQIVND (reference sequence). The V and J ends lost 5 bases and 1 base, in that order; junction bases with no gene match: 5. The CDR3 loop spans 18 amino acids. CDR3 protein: CASSLGLAGGLNTGELFF. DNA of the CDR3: TGTGCCAGTAGTCTGGGACTAGCGGGGGGCTTGAACACCGGGGAGCTGTTTTTT.

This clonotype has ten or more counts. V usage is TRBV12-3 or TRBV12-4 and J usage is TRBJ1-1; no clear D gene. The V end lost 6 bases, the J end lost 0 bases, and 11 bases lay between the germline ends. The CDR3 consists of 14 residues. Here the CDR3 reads CASSPLSVNTEAFF. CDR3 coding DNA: TGTGCCAGCAGCCCCCTAAGTGTGAACACTGAAGCTTTCTTT.

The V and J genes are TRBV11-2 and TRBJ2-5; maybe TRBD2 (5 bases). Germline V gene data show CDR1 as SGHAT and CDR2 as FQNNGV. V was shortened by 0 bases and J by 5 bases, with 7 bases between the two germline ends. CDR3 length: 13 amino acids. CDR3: CASSLDSAETQYF. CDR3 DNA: TGTGCCAGCAGCTTAGATAGCGCGGAGACCCAGTACTTC.

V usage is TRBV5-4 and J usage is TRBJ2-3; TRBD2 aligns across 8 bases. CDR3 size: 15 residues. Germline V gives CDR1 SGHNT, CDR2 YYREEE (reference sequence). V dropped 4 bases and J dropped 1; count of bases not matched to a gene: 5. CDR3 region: CASSQSGGRTDTQYF. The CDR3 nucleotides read TGTGCCAGCAGCCAAAGCGGGGGACGCACAGATACGCAGTATTTT.

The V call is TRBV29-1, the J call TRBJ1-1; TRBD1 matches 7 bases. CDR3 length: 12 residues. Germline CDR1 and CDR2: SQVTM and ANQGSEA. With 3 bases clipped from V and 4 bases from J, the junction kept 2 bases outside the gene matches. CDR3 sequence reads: CSVDPGGTEAFF. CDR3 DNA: TGCAGCGTTGATCCAGGGGGCACTGAAGCTTTCTTT.

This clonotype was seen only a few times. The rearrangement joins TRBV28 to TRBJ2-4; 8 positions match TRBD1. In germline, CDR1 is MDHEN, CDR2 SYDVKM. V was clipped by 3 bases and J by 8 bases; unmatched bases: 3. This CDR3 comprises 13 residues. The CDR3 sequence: CASSLETGDIQYF. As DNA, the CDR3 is TGTGCCAGCAGTTTGGAGACAGGGGACATTCAGTACTTC.

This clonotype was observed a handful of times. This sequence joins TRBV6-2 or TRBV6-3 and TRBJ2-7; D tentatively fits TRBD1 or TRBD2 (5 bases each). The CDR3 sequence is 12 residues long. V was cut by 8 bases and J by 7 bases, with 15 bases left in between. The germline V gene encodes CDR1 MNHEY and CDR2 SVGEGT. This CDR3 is CASREGAREQYF. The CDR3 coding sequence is TGTGCCAGCCGGGAAGGGGCGAGGGAGCAGTACTTC.

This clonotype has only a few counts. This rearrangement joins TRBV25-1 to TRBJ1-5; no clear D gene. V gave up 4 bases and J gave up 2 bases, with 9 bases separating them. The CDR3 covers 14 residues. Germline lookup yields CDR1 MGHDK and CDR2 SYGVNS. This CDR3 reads CASSASRCNQPQHF. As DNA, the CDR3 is TGTGCCAGCAGTGCATCGAGGTGCAATCAGCCCCAGCATTTT.

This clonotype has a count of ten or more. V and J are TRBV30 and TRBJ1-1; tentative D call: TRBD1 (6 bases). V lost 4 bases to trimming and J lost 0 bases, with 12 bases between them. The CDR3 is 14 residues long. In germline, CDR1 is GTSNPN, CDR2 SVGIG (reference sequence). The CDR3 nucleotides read TGTGCCTGGATGCGATGGACAGTGAACACTGAAGCTTTCTTT. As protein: CAWMRWTVNTEAFF. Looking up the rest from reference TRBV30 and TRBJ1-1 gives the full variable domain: SQTIHQWPATLVQPVGSPLSLECTVEGTSNPNLYWYRQAAGRGLQLLFYSVGIGQISSEVPQNLSASRPQDRQFILSSKKLLLSDSGFYLCAWMRWTVNTEAFFGQGTRLTVV.

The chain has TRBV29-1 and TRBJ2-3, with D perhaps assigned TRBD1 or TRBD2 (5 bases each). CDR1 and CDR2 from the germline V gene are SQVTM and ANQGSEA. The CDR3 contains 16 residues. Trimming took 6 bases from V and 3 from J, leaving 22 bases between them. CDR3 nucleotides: TGCAGCGTCGGACGAACCCTAGGGGAGAGTACAGATACGCAGTATTTT. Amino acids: CSVGRTLGESTDTQYF.

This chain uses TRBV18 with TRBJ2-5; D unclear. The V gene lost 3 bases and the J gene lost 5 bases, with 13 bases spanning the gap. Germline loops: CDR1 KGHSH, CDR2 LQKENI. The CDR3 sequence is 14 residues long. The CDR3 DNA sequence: TGTGCCAGCTCACCTCAGAAGGGTTGGGAGACCCAGTACTTC. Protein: CASSPQKGWETQYF.